This T cell receptor (beta chain) came from a study of shared T cell receptors in the human thymus. The method was immunoSEQ multiplex PCR; TCRdb's version includes in-frame clones alone and lacks a portion of them. In the table there are 600,000 to 900,000 clones, approximately 83% of which are singletons. The CDR3 consists of 11 residues. Per the germline V gene, CDR1 is LNHDA and CDR2 is SQIVND (reference sequence). V dropped 3 bases and J dropped 8 bases, with 7 bases sitting between them. The sample was also reused in another study, on human thymus T cells. From that second work: Thymic tissue was derived from resections collected during corrective heart surgery. A high degree of thymic repertoire overlap among unrelated individuals was reported in related research.

The chain uses TRBV19 and TRBJ2-5; D remains ambiguous. The receptor was isolated from a girl less than two years old with a congenital heart defect. Sequences were obtained from thymocytes. CDR3: CASSMSRTQYF. CDR3 bases: TGTGCCAGTAGTATGTCGAGAACCCAGTACTTC.